Reported below is one TCR beta chain. Repertoires were generated with immunoSEQ multiplex PCR, while TCRdb's copy carries only in-frame clones and drops some. The table has approximately 47,000 clones, 70% to 90% seen once. The data stem from a study of OX40 agonist ivuxolimab in advanced cancers. V was shortened by 2 bases and J by 0 bases, with 10 bases between the two germline ends. Germline assignment: CDR1 SGHTA and CDR2 FQGTGA. The CDR3 sequence is 16 residues long. This receptor was identified in an adult with an advanced solid tumor such as melanoma, head and neck, liver or kidney cancer. Here the sequenced sample was CD4+ or CD8+ T cells sorted from blood, taken in a trial of the OX40 agonist ivuxolimab. The chain employs TRBV7-3 and TRBJ2-2; D is perhaps TRBD1 (6 bases). The CDR3 region has the DNA TGTGCCAGCAGCTTATTAGGGGGTTCGAACACCGGGGAGCTGTTTTTT. Its translation is CASSLLGGSNTGELFF. The full variable domain, its missing parts supplied by reference TRBV7-3 and TRBJ2-2, is GAGVSQTPSNKVTEKGKYVELRCDPISGHTALYWYRQSLGQGPEFLIYFQGTGAADDSGLPNDRFFAVRPEGSVSTLKIQRTERGDSAVYLCASSLLGGSNTGELFFGEGSRLTVL.